Detailed here is one T cell receptor beta chain. In germline, CDR1 is SNHLY, CDR2 FYNNEI. The CDR3 runs 14 residues. V shed 7 bases, J shed 2 bases, and the junction held 4 bases outside the gene matches. These data are taken from a study of blood T cell repertoires in COVID-19. Across the whole study: In each case, the material was cDNA or gDNA derived from T cells, B-cell-depleted T cells, or PBMCs.

Profiled with immunoSEQ multiplex PCR; TCRdb holds only in-frame clones, not every one. This sample carries fewer than 250,000 clones, 82% of them seen once, and the ten largest clones take approximately 7.8%. This chain links TRBV2 with TRBJ2-1, with 8 bases identical to TRBD1. The sample taken for sequencing was peripheral blood. This receptor was taken from a woman aged 55 to 70 with COVID-19, enrolled during active disease. CDR3 sequence: CASNTGGPYNEQFF. The CDR3 coding sequence is TGTGCCAGCAACACAGGGGGACCCTACAATGAGCAGTTCTTC.